Shown below are 26 T cell receptor beta chains from a single sample sequenced in a study of blood T cell repertoires in COVID-19. Data came from immunoSEQ multiplex PCR; TCRdb stores just in-frame clones and leaves some out. The sample includes under 300,000 clones, about 90% of them seen just once. Sequenced: PBMCs or T cells enriched from blood (not recorded which). The source of these receptors is a woman aged 40-49 years with acute COVID-19.

The genes are TRBV19 and TRBJ1-1; 9 nucleotides match TRBD1. Germline V CDR1 and CDR2: LNHDA, SQIVND (reference sequence). The CDR3 extends over 13 amino acids. The V gene end was trimmed by 6 bases and the J gene end by 11 bases; junction bases not matched to a gene: 10. CDR3 bases: TGTGCCAGTAGAGCCGCCGGGACAGGGTATGCTTTCTTT. As protein: CASRAAGTGYAFF.

This sequence joins TRBV7-3 and TRBJ1-4; D remains unclear. With 2 bases removed from V and 16 bases from J, the gap between germline ends came to 11 bases. CDR3 size: 11 residues. Germline V gene sequence: CDR1 SGHTA, CDR2 FQGTGA. CDR3 region: CASSLLGDQFF. In DNA, the CDR3 is TGTGCCAGCAGCTTATTGGGCGATCAGTTTTTT.

The rearrangement uses TRBV6-5 and TRBJ2-2; 7 nucleotides align to TRBD1. The CDR3 covers 14 residues. The V gene end was trimmed by 6 bases and the J gene end by 7 bases; junction bases not matched to a gene: 8. CDR1 and CDR2 (germline): MNHEY, SVGAGI. CDR3 coding DNA: TGTGCCAGCAGGCCCACAGGGGAGAACGGGGAGCTGTTTTTT. Its protein product is CASRPTGENGELFF.

The chain couples TRBV5-6 to TRBJ1-4; 7 positions agree with TRBD1. Germline V gives CDR1 SGHDT, CDR2 YYEEEE. The CDR3 has 14 residues. Trimming took 2 bases from V and 6 from J; bases not matched to a gene: 4. The CDR3 reads CASSLEGADEKLFF. The CDR3 DNA is TGTGCCAGCAGCTTAGAGGGGGCGGATGAAAAACTGTTTTTT.

With respect to this clone: At the DNA level, this CDR3 is encoded by other sequences in the same sample as well. V gene TRBV19 combines with J gene TRBJ1-5; no clear D gene. The CDR3 covers 12 residues. Trimming left V 2 bases short and J 7 bases short, with 6 bases between. The germline V gene has CDR1 LNHDA and CDR2 SQIVND (reference sequence). CDR3 nucleotides: TGTGCCAGTAGTATATCTAACCAGCCCCAGCATTTT. It translates to CASSISNQPQHF. The full variable domain, completed using reference TRBV19 and TRBJ1-5, is DGGITQSPKYLFRKEGQNVTLSCEQNLNHDAMYWYRQDPGQGLRLIYYSQIVNDFQKGDIAEGYSVSREKKESFPLTVTSAQKNPTAFYLCASSISNQPQHFGDGTRLSIL.

A single count supports this clone. The chain has TRBV19 and TRBJ2-6; D is ambiguous. Germline loops: CDR1 LNHDA, CDR2 SQIVND (reference sequence). The CDR3 runs to 16 residues. The V end was cut by 3 bases, the J end by 0 bases, with 9 bases between. This CDR3 reads CASSIFTGSGANVLTF. CDR3 sequence (DNA): TGTGCCAGTAGTATCTTCACTGGCTCTGGGGCCAACGTCCTGACTTTC.

This clone was observed a handful of times. This chain connects TRBV5-8 to TRBJ2-7; 10 nucleotides line up with TRBD1. Per germline, CDR1 SGHTS and CDR2 YDEGEE. The CDR3 length is 14 residues. With V trimmed by 7 bases and J by 4 bases, 8 bases remained unmatched. Here the CDR3 DNA reads TGTGCCAGCGATCCGGGACAGGGGTGGTACGAGCAGTACTTC. Protein sequence: CASDPGQGWYEQYF.

CDR3 loop: CSASGGGTEAFF. The CDR3 DNA sequence: TGCAGCGCCTCCGGAGGTGGCACTGAAGCTTTCTTT. This sequence joins TRBV29-1 and TRBJ1-1; D unresolved. There are 12 residues in the CDR3. Germline CDR1 SQVTM, CDR2 ANQGSEA. The V end was cut by 7 bases, the J end by 4 bases, with 13 bases between. Combining the CDR3 with reference TRBV29-1 and TRBJ1-1 gives the whole variable domain SAVISQKPSRDICQRGTSLTIQCQVDSQVTMMFWYRQQPGQSLTLIATANQGSEATYESGFVIDKFPISRPNLTFSTLTVSNMSPEDSSIYLCSASGGGTEAFFGQGTRLTVV.

This chain uses TRBV5-4 with TRBJ2-3; 8 nucleotides line up with TRBD2. Germline CDR1 reads SGHNT; CDR2 reads YYREEE (reference sequence). Losses at the gene ends were 3 bases for V and 6 bases for J; bases not matched to a gene: 9. CDR3 length: 15 residues. CDR3 sequence: CASSSQRLAYDTQYF. The CDR3 coding sequence is TGTGCCAGCAGCTCACAACGACTAGCGTACGATACGCAGTATTTT.

This chain connects TRBV28 to TRBJ1-2; 8 bases line up with TRBD1. The CDR3 runs 15 residues. Germline trimming cut 5 bases from V and 8 bases from J; bases unmatched to any gene: 13. In germline, CDR1 is MDHEN, CDR2 SYDVKM. The CDR3 sequence: CASSPNPTGVRGYTF. The CDR3 nucleotides read TGTGCCAGCAGTCCCAACCCGACAGGGGTCCGAGGCTACACCTTC.

This rearrangement joins TRBV5-4 to TRBJ2-7, with TRBD2 matching over 7 bases. With 1 base clipped from V and 0 bases from J, the junction kept 1 base outside the gene matches. The germline CDR1 and CDR2 sequences are SGHNT and YYREEE (reference sequence). The CDR3 loop spans 14 amino acids. CDR3 DNA: TGTGCCAGCAGCTTGCAGCGGGACTCCTACGAGCAGTACTTC. Translated: CASSLQRDSYEQYF.

The genes are TRBV4-1 and TRBJ2-2; the match to TRBD1 covers 8 bases. The CDR3 is 16 amino acids. Per germline, CDR1 MGHRA and CDR2 YSYEKL. J gave up 5 bases and V 3 bases, and 8 bases lay outside the gene matches. The CDR3 loop is CASSQMQGARTGELFF. The CDR3 bases are TGCGCCAGCAGCCAGATGCAGGGGGCACGAACCGGGGAGCTGTTTTTT.

This sequence joins TRBV15 and TRBJ2-1, with 14 nucleotides matching TRBD2. The germline V gene has CDR1 LNHNV and CDR2 YYDKDF (reference sequence). V shed 4 bases and J 8 bases; nucleotides not matched to a gene: 10. This CDR3 spans 17 amino acids. CDR3 nucleotide sequence: TGTGCCACCAGCATAAGGACTAGCGGGAGGTATTGGGATGAGCAGTTCTTC. The encoded protein is CATSIRTSGRYWDEQFF. The whole variable domain, filled in from reference TRBV15 and TRBJ2-1, reads DAMVIQNPRYQVTQFGKPVTLSCSQTLNHNVMYWYQQKSSQAPKLLFHYYDKDFNNEADTPDNFQSRRPNTSFCFLDIRSPGLGDTAMYLCATSIRTSGRYWDEQFFGPGTRLTVL.

This chain links TRBV7-8 with TRBJ1-5, with D uncertain. The germline V gene encodes CDR1 SGHVS and CDR2 FQNEAQ. The CDR3 contains 14 residues. Trimming took 5 bases from V and 3 from J, leaving 11 bases between them. The CDR3, as DNA: TGTGCCAGCAGCCCTCGCGGAGACAATCAGCCCCAGCATTTT. It is translated as CASSPRGDNQPQHF.

This sequence joins TRBV19 and TRBJ2-5; 10 nucleotides match TRBD2. The V gene's germline CDR1 is LNHDA and CDR2 SQIVND (reference sequence). This CDR3 is built from 14 residues. J lost 3 bases, V lost 6 bases, and 4 bases had no gene match. The CDR3 nucleotides read TGTGCCAGTAGACCTACTAGCGGGAAAGAGACCCAGTACTTC. Translated, it gives CASRPTSGKETQYF.

CDR3 DNA sequence: TGTGCCAGCAGTTACGACAGGAGTTCACCCCTCCACTTT. Translation: CASSYDRSSPLHF. This rearrangement joins TRBV6-5 to TRBJ1-6, with a possible D match to TRBD1 (6 bases). The CDR3 is made up of 13 amino acids. The ends were cut back, 2 bases at V and 9 bases at J, with 8 bases in the middle. CDR1 is MNHEY and CDR2 is SVGAGI in the germline V gene.

This sequence joins TRBV12-3 or TRBV12-4 and TRBJ2-7, with no clear D. The CDR3 runs to 13 residues. Trimming pared 3 bases from V and 3 bases from J, leaving 9 bases between. The CDR3 nucleotides are TGTGCCAGCAGTTTTCTATCTAACTACGAGCAGTACTTC. It codes for CASSFLSNYEQYF.

The chain uses TRBV7-8 and TRBJ2-4; 15 bases are a match to TRBD2. V gave up 5 bases and J gave up 0 bases; unmatched junction bases: 20. The CDR3 consists of 23 residues. In germline, CDR1 is SGHVS, CDR2 FQNEAQ. The CDR3 nucleotides are TGTGCCAGCAGCCCCCTAAACGGGGAAGGACTAGCGGGAGGGTATCTAGCCAAAAACATTCAGTACTTC. It specifies CASSPLNGEGLAGGYLAKNIQYF.

The gene calls are TRBV30 and TRBJ2-1, with 8 positions matching TRBD2. J lost 7 bases, V lost 2 bases, and 7 bases had no gene match. Per germline, CDR1 GTSNPN and CDR2 SVGIG (reference sequence). The CDR3 spans 14 residues. In nucleotides, the CDR3 is TGTGCCTGGAGTTCGTCTAGCGGGCCGAATGAGCAGTTCTTC. Protein: CAWSSSSGPNEQFF.

This rearrangement joins TRBV5-4 to TRBJ2-4; D might be TRBD1 (5 bases). This CDR3 is 13 amino acids long. CDR1 and CDR2 from the germline V gene are SGHNT and YYREEE (reference sequence). V gave up 3 bases and J gave up 7 bases, with 11 bases separating them. CDR3 in amino acids: CASSWGTRNIQYF. CDR3 coding DNA: TGTGCCAGCAGCTGGGGCACGCGGAACATTCAGTACTTC.

This chain links TRBV11-3 with TRBJ1-1, with 7 bases that match TRBD1. The CDR3 covers 16 residues. V lost 5 bases to trimming and J lost 5 bases; unmatched junction nucleotides: 14. Germline CDR1 SGHNT, CDR2 YENEEA. CDR3 region: CASSPRSRGEGTEAFF. In nucleotides, the CDR3 is TGTGCCAGCAGCCCGAGGTCCAGGGGGGAAGGAACTGAAGCTTTCTTT.

J is TRBJ2-2 and V is TRBV6-5, with D maybe TRBD1 (6 bases). Germline CDR1 reads MNHEY; CDR2 reads SVGAGI. V shed 6 bases and J shed 6 bases, with 14 bases lying between them. This CDR3 spans 14 amino acids. CDR3 in amino acids: CASRPPRGSGELFF. The CDR3 nucleotides are TGTGCCAGCAGGCCTCCCAGGGGTTCCGGGGAGCTGTTTTTT.

The gene calls are TRBV9 and TRBJ2-3; tentatively, D is TRBD2 (6 bases). Germline CDR1 and CDR2: SGDLS and YYNGEE. The CDR3 loop spans 15 amino acids. V shed 4 bases and J shed 4 bases, with 16 bases lying between them. CDR3 DNA: TGTGCCAGCAGCCCCATAGCGGACGGGGCAGATACGCAGTATTTT. Amino acids: CASSPIADGADTQYF. Together with reference TRBV9 and TRBJ2-3, the CDR3 gives the full variable domain: DSGVTQTPKHLITATGQRVTLRCSPRSGDLSVYWYQQSLDQGLQFLIQYYNGEERAKGNILERFSAQQFPDLHSELNLSSLELGDSALYFCASSPIADGADTQYFGPGTRLTVL.

The rearrangement uses TRBV10-1 and TRBJ2-2; D unresolved. Germline loops: CDR1 WNHNN, CDR2 SYGVQD (reference sequence). This CDR3 comprises 14 residues. V was clipped by 8 bases and J by 4 bases, with 14 bases between them. CDR3 in amino acids: CASSDTNPTGELFF. CDR3 sequence (DNA): TGCGCCAGCTCCGACACGAACCCCACCGGGGAGCTGTTTTTT.

J is TRBJ2-7 and V is TRBV4-2, with 9 positions matching TRBD2. Germline values: CDR1 LGHNA, CDR2 YNFKEQ. The CDR3 is made up of 16 amino acids. The trim removed 0 bases at V and 5 bases at J, leaving 8 bases unmatched. This chain's CDR3 is CASSQEWTSVFNEQYF. The CDR3 nucleotides read TGTGCCAGCAGCCAAGAGTGGACTAGCGTATTCAACGAGCAGTACTTC.

The rearrangement uses TRBV7-8 and TRBJ2-2; D gene uncertain. Trimming left V 5 bases short and J 0 bases short, with 7 bases between. CDR1 SGHVS and CDR2 FQNEAQ come from the germline V gene. CDR3 length: 14 residues. This CDR3 reads CASSPRANTGELFF. The CDR3, as DNA: TGTGCCAGCAGCCCACGGGCGAACACCGGGGAGCTGTTTTTT.